This T cell receptor (beta chain) was found in a study of neurological immune-mediated disorders. MiXCR, applied by TCRdb to the 5' RACE reads, yields one record per CDR3 protein. The sample has about 66,000 distinct CDR3 sequences; around 9.7% are singletons. This clonotype came up many times. The time point denotes: longitudinal time-point 2. The germline gives CDR1 DFQATT, CDR2 SNEGSKA (reference sequence). The CDR3 spans 14 residues. Trimming stripped 5 bases from V and 6 bases from J, with 16 bases between. The TCR originated in a man aged 25-45 years in good health. Sequencing was performed on PBMCs. The rearrangement joins TRBV20-1 to TRBJ2-2; D is unresolved. The CDR3 coding sequence is TGCAGTGCTGTTGACTCCGGTGTAGCCGGGGAGCTGTTTTTT. It specifies CSAVDSGVAGELFF.